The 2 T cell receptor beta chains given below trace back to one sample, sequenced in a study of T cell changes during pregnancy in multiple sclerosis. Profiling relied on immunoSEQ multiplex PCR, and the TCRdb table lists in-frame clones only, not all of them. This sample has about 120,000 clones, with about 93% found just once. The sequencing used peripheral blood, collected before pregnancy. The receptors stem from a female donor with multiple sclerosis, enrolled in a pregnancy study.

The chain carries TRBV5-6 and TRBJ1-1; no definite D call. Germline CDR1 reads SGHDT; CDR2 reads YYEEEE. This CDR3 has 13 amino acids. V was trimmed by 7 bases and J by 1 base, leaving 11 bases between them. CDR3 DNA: TGTGCCAGCCAGCGGCCACGGAACACTGAAGCTTTCTTT. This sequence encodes CASQRPRNTEAFF.

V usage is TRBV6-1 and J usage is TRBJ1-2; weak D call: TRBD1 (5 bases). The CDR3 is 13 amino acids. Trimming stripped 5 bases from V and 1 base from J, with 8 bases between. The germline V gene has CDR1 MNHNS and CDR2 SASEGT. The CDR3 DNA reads TGTGCCAGCAGTCCCAGGGATAACTATGGCTACACCTTC. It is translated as CASSPRDNYGYTF.